This TCR beta chain was sequenced during a study of early T cells in non-severe SARS-CoV-2 infection. In the study overall: Sequencing of bulk RNA from unsorted whole blood was done, without chain pairing. The study's findings and limits: There was a bias toward anti-spike CD8 responses in VDJdb matching, which missed private and CD4 specificities.

This clonotype came up many times. Its antigen is currently unknown. V was clipped by 5 bases and J by 1 base, with 14 bases between them. The germline CDR1 and CDR2 sequences are SEHNR and FQNEAQ (reference sequence). CDR3 size: 15 residues. Researchers attached unique molecular identifiers to individual cDNA molecules. TCRdb independently ran MiXCR on the 5' RACE reads; one entry per CDR3 protein. This sample has 65,000 to 95,000 distinct CDR3 sequences, with 5% found just once. This receptor was taken from an adult who was a healthcare worker with PCR-confirmed SARS-CoV-2 infection or an uninfected control (not recorded which). This material consisted of whole blood, taken at baseline. This sequence joins TRBV7-9 and TRBJ1-1, with unresolved D. CDR3 region: CASSQRGVRNTEAFF. The CDR3 nucleotides are TGTGCCAGCAGCCAACGCGGGGTCAGGAACACTGAAGCTTTCTTT.